A selection of T cell receptor beta chains follows, all from one sample in a study of blood T cell repertoires in COVID-19. TCRdb keeps only in-frame clones here, not all; method: immunoSEQ multiplex PCR. The sample lists 140,000 to 150,000 clones, around 81% occurring once. Sequencing input: peripheral blood. These receptors originate from a human donor with acute or convalescent COVID-19. The donor label of this sample is uncertain. CDR3s include the opening cysteine and the closing phenylalanine or tryptophan.

v_call cdr3_aa
TRBV7-6 CASSLPGGLSASGNTIYF
TRBV7-6 CASSLEAGGGSNQPQHF
TRBV10-3 CAISDRWNYGYTF
TRBV12-3/TRBV12-4 CASSLESGRELFF
TRBV27 CASRTLDRGEGGYTF
TRBV3-1/TRBV3-2 CASSQVLGTGELFF
TRBV5-6 CASSSGTQYEQYF
TRBV3-1/TRBV3-2 CASSQTGGNEKLFF
TRBV11-2 CASSLSVIYGYTF
TRBV5-4 CASSSRDRLNTEAFF
TRBV2 CASSREGGTEAFF
TRBV5-4 CASSLDPGLAGRYNEQFF
TRBV5-1 CASSSEAGGYNEQFF
TRBV19 CASSRSLNTGELFF
TRBV19 CASSTGQGQAFF
TRBV7-8 CASSLGGMDRGDNQPQHF
TRBV7-8 CASSASGLFTDTQYF
TRBV5-1 CASSSRGETNEKLFF
TRBV10-1 CASSESTSTDTQYF
TRBV30 CAWRQGGETQYF
TRBV30 CAWSPGQGPEQYF
TRBV5-6 CASSSSGGVQETQYF
TRBV19 CASSIQSRGGNYGYTF
TRBV6-1 CASSAGPGLANNEQFF
TRBV6-6 CASTRGILPSTDTQYF
TRBV30 CAWSVKGQGAAGELFF
TRBV24-1 CATGTFTGELFF
TRBV14 CASSQEGSWGYTF
TRBV30 CAWSVGSGDYNEQFF
TRBV6-1 CASSDGQGDYNSPLHF
TRBV5-1 CASSFGTSGVTDTQYF
TRBV29-1 CSVVEGPRGYTF
TRBV5-1 CASSSPESSYEQYF
TRBV5-4 CASGRRPGTGLSEAFF
TRBV12-3/TRBV12-4 CASSLSGRPSF
TRBV5-6 CASSRQGTDTQYF
TRBV19 CASSAPGRNTGELFF